One sample yielded the 23 T cell receptor beta chains listed below, sequenced in a study of cytomegalovirus exposure and HLA in healthy donors. This PCR relied on a set of 60 Vbeta primers and 13 Jbeta primers. The data were produced by immunoSEQ multiplex PCR, yet TCRdb's version contains in-frame clones alone and is incomplete. Its clone listing holds 90,000 to 150,000 clones. Sequencing used PBMCs. The receptors were gathered from a man between 18 and 29 years old in good health and CMV-seronegative.

The chain employs TRBV6-1 and TRBJ1-4, with a weak D call TRBD1 (6 bases). There are 15 residues in the CDR3. Trimming left V 2 bases short and J 7 bases short, with 14 bases between. Germline V gene sequence: CDR1 MNHNS, CDR2 SASEGT. The CDR3 DNA follows: TGTGCCAGCAGTGAAACAGGGAAGGGCGTTGAAAAACTGTTTTTT. Translating gives CASSETGKGVEKLFF.

The gene calls are TRBV7-9 and TRBJ1-2; 11 bases line up with TRBD1. From germline, CDR1 is SEHNR and CDR2 FQNEAQ (reference sequence). V dropped 4 bases and J dropped 8; count of bases not matched to a gene: 12. The length of the CDR3 is 16 residues. The CDR3 reads CASSSDRTGGVAGYTF. The DNA for the CDR3 is TGTGCCAGCAGCTCGGACAGGACAGGGGGCGTAGCGGGCTACACCTTC.

The chain uses TRBV7-6 and TRBJ2-5, with 7 bases that match TRBD2. The CDR3 has 15 residues. Losses at the gene ends were 3 bases for V and 0 bases for J; bases not matched to a gene: 4. Germline V gene lookup returns CDR1 SGHVS and CDR2 FNYEAQ. CDR3 loop: CASSFFAGDQETQYF. Written as DNA, the CDR3 is TGTGCCAGCAGCTTCTTTGCGGGGGACCAAGAGACCCAGTACTTC.

The J gene is TRBJ2-7, the V gene TRBV4-1; 7 bases match TRBD1. The CDR3 sequence is 16 residues long. CDR1 and CDR2 from the germline V gene are MGHRA and YSYEKL. J lost 7 bases, V lost 4 bases, and 16 bases had no gene match. The CDR3: CASSRMFEGASGEQYF. The CDR3 coding sequence is TGCGCCAGCAGCCGCATGTTTGAGGGGGCCTCGGGAGAGCAGTACTTC.

The chain joins TRBV18 to TRBJ2-5, with TRBD1 matching 8 bases. The length of the CDR3 is 14 residues. Losses at the gene ends were 6 bases for V and 0 bases for J; bases not matched to a gene: 3. Germline V gives CDR1 KGHSH, CDR2 LQKENI. CDR3 bases: TGTGCCAGCTCGCTGACAGGGGACCAAGAGACCCAGTACTTC. Translated: CASSLTGDQETQYF.

The chain couples TRBV11-2 to TRBJ2-1; a weak D match, TRBD1 (6 bases). The V and J ends lost 4 bases and 2 bases respectively, with 15 bases between them. Germline loops: CDR1 SGHAT, CDR2 FQNNGV. This CDR3 spans 16 amino acids. In DNA, the CDR3 is TGTGCCAGCAGCTCTCTCAGGGGCTCCACCTACAATGAGCAGTTCTTC. Translated: CASSSLRGSTYNEQFF.

V and J are TRBV2 and TRBJ1-1, with D maybe TRBD1 (6 bases). V was pared by 5 bases and J by 3 bases, with 10 bases between. Germline V CDR1 and CDR2: SNHLY, FYNNEI. There are 13 residues in the CDR3. CDR3 amino acids: CASSFTGYTEAFF. The CDR3 DNA sequence: TGTGCCAGCAGTTTCACAGGGTACACTGAAGCTTTCTTT.

The chain links TRBV25-1 to TRBJ1-4, with 8 bases lining up with TRBD1. CDR1 is MGHDK, CDR2 SYGVNS, per germline. Trimming cost V 7 bases and J 10 bases; bases outside gene matches: 11. The CDR3 is 14 amino acids. CDR3 protein: CASTPLGQGGKLFF. CDR3 in DNA: TGTGCCAGCACCCCACTTGGACAGGGCGGAAAACTGTTTTTT.

The genes are TRBV27 and TRBJ2-5; 10 bases match TRBD1. Germline CDR1 reads MNHEY; CDR2 reads SMNVEV (reference sequence). After removal of 4 bases from V and 6 bases from J, the junction contained 8 bases not matched to a gene. CDR3 size: 15 residues. The CDR3 sequence is CASSSYWGQGQTQYF. DNA of the CDR3: TGTGCCAGCAGTTCCTACTGGGGACAGGGGCAGACCCAGTACTTC.

The CDR3 region has the DNA TGTGCCAGCCGAGCCTCACGGAACACTGAAGCTTTCTTT. Translating it yields CASRASRNTEAFF. The chain uses TRBV6-1 and TRBJ1-1; D unresolved. The CDR3 contains 13 residues. Per germline, CDR1 MNHNS and CDR2 SASEGT. Trimming left V 8 bases short and J 1 base short, with 11 bases between.

The gene calls are TRBV5-1 and TRBJ2-7; 11 positions agree with TRBD2. CDR1 and CDR2 from the germline V gene are SGHRS and YFSETQ. After removal of 2 bases from V and 6 bases from J, the junction contained 7 bases not matched to a gene. CDR3 length: 15 amino acids. The CDR3 sequence: CASSFIAGGPGEQYF. DNA for the CDR3: TGCGCCAGCAGCTTTATAGCGGGAGGGCCGGGCGAGCAGTACTTC.

This chain uses TRBV7-2 with TRBJ2-3; D perhaps matches TRBD2 (5 bases). The CDR3 covers 15 residues. V was pared by 5 bases and J by 6 bases, with 18 bases between. CDR1 is SGHTA, CDR2 FQGNSA, per germline. The CDR3 sequence: CASSPPGSQLDTQYF. The CDR3 coding sequence is TGTGCCAGCAGCCCTCCGGGATCCCAACTCGATACGCAGTATTTT.

A note on this clone: Other DNA sequences of this sample code for an identical CDR3. The genes are TRBV30 and TRBJ1-2, with TRBD1 matching over 10 bases. The CDR3 runs 14 residues. Losses at the gene ends were 4 bases for V and 7 bases for J; bases not matched to a gene: 9. The germline gives CDR1 GTSNPN, CDR2 SVGIG (reference sequence). Here the CDR3 DNA reads TGTGCCTGGACCTTGACAGGGGGCGCGGCTGGCTACACCTTC. This codes for CAWTLTGGAAGYTF.

V is TRBV29-1 and J is TRBJ1-2; tentative D call: TRBD1 (5 bases). V was shortened by 0 bases and J by 6 bases, with 14 bases between the two germline ends. CDR1 and CDR2 from the germline V gene are SQVTM and ANQGSEA. The CDR3 runs 14 residues. In nucleotides, the CDR3 is TGCAGCGTTGAAGAATGGGTCCAGGACAATGGCTACACCTTC. Protein: CSVEEWVQDNGYTF.

The rearrangement joins TRBV6-6 to TRBJ2-7; D may be TRBD1 (6 bases). The germline V and J ends were trimmed by 4 bases and 0 bases, with 13 bases remaining between them. Germline V CDR1 and CDR2: MNHNY, SVGAGI (reference sequence). The CDR3 loop spans 15 amino acids. The CDR3 here is CASSLDSLSSYEQYF. In DNA form, the CDR3 reads TGTGCCAGCAGTTTGGACAGTCTAAGCTCCTACGAGCAGTACTTC.

About this clone itself: Germline and junction disagree at one end, which may indicate a read error. The chain recombines TRBV5-1 with TRBJ1-2; tentatively, D is TRBD1 (5 bases). Germline CDR1 and CDR2: SGHRS and YFSETQ. This CDR3 has 15 amino acids. The CDR3 DNA reads as TGCGCCAGCAACAGCTTGGATTATGGGGGGTCGGGCTGCACCTTC. Protein: CASNSLDYGGSGCTF.

CDR3 nucleotide sequence: TGTGCCAGCTATCGTTCGGGGGGGAACACTGAAGCTTTCTTT. It is translated as CASYRSGGNTEAFF. The V gene is TRBV6-5, the J gene TRBJ1-1; perhaps TRBD1 as D (5 bases). The V and J ends lost 8 bases and 1 base respectively, with 14 bases between them. The CDR3 is made up of 14 amino acids. The germline V gene has CDR1 MNHEY and CDR2 SVGAGI.

The chain uses TRBV5-1 and TRBJ2-5; 13 nucleotides agree with TRBD2. The CDR3 is 15 amino acids. Germline V gene lookup returns CDR1 SGHRS and CDR2 YFSETQ. V lost 4 bases and J lost 3; bases outside the gene matches: 3. The CDR3: CASSQGTSGEETQYF. CDR3 in DNA: TGCGCCAGCAGCCAAGGGACTAGCGGGGAAGAGACCCAGTACTTC.

The chain combines TRBV6-6 with TRBJ1-2; D remains ambiguous. CDR3 length equals 14 residues. Germline CDR1 reads MNHNY; CDR2 reads SVGAGI (reference sequence). V shed 0 bases and J shed 6 bases, with 11 bases lying between them. The DNA of the CDR3 is TGTGCCAGCAGTTACTCAGCTTCATCTAATGGCTACACCTTC. It yields the protein CASSYSASSNGYTF.

The V and J genes are TRBV13 and TRBJ2-5, with a tentative D call TRBD1 (5 bases). TRBJ2-7 explains the end of the DNA better; the J call may be wrong. The CDR3 is 14 residues long. The germline V gene encodes CDR1 PRHDT and CDR2 FYEKMQ (reference sequence). The CDR3, as DNA: TGTGCCAGCAGCTGGACACAGAGCTCCTACGAGCAGTACTTC. Translation: CASSWTQSSYEQYF.

Here the CDR3 DNA reads TGTGCCAGCAGCCCGCCTCACGTGGGGGCGGCGGAGCAGTACTTC. Residues: CASSPPHVGAAEQYF. The V call is TRBV11-2, the J call TRBJ2-7, with D perhaps matching TRBD1 (6 bases). Trimming removed 5 bases from V and 7 bases from J, with 21 bases in between. The CDR3 runs to 15 residues. Germline V lookup: CDR1 SGHAT, CDR2 FQNNGV.

V usage is TRBV6-6 and J usage is TRBJ2-1, with D unresolved. Germline V gene data show CDR1 as MNHNY and CDR2 as SVGAGI (reference sequence). Trimming stripped 5 bases from V and 9 bases from J, with 8 bases between. This CDR3 is 11 amino acids long. CDR3 region: CASSERSEQFF. In DNA form, the CDR3 reads TGTGCCAGCAGTGAGAGGAGTGAGCAGTTCTTC.

The CDR3 loop is CASSRGMLEKLFF. The DNA of the CDR3 is TGTGCCAGCAGTCGGGGGATGTTGGAAAAACTGTTTTTT. The chain couples TRBV7-2 to TRBJ1-4; TRBD1 is a possible D gene (5 bases). The V gene lost 6 bases and the J gene lost 8 bases, with 13 bases spanning the gap. Germline values: CDR1 SGHTA, CDR2 FQGNSA. The CDR3 is 13 residues long. Full variable domain (outside the CDR3, taken from reference TRBV7-2 and TRBJ1-4): GAGVSQSPSNKVTEKGKDVELRCDPISGHTALYWYRQSLGQGLEFLIYFQGNSAPDKSGLPSDRFSAERTGGSVSTLTIQRTQQEDSAVYLCASSRGMLEKLFFGSGTQLSVL.